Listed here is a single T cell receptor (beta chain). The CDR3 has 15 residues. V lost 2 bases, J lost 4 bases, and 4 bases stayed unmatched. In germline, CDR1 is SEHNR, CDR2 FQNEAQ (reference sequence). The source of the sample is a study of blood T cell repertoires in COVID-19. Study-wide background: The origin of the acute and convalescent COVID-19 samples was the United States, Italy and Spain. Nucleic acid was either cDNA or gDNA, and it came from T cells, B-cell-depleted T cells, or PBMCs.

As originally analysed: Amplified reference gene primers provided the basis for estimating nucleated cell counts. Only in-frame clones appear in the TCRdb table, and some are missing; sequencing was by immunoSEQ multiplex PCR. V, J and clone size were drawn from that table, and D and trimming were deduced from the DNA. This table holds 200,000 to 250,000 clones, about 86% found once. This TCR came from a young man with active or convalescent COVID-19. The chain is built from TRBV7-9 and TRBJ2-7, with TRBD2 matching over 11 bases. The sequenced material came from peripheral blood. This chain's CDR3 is CASSLIPSGRYEQYF. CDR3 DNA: TGTGCCAGCAGCTTAATCCCTAGCGGGAGGTACGAGCAGTACTTC.